This entry lists 25 T cell receptor beta chains sequenced from one sample in a study of OX40 agonist ivuxolimab in advanced cancers. Some clones are missing from TCRdb's copy, which holds only in-frame ones; the method was immunoSEQ multiplex PCR. The data contain over 15,000 clones, 80% to 90% of them singletons. The sequences come from CD4+ or CD8+ T cells sorted from blood, collected in a trial of the OX40 agonist ivuxolimab. The receptors stem from an adult with an advanced solid tumor such as melanoma, head and neck, liver or kidney cancer.

This clone qualifies as hyperexpanded. This chain joins TRBV6-4 and TRBJ2-1; 11 bases align to TRBD2. The length of the CDR3 is 15 residues. Germline CDR1 reads MRHNA; CDR2 reads SNTAGT. The J segment lost 4 bases and the V segment lost 4 bases, leaving 3 bases of the junction unmatched. CDR3 protein: CASSALAGGYNEQFF. CDR3 nucleotides: TGTGCCAGCAGTGCTCTAGCGGGGGGTTACAATGAGCAGTTCTTC.

The chain recombines TRBV5-4 with TRBJ2-7; D is unresolved. CDR3 size: 11 residues. CDR1 and CDR2 (germline): SGHNT, YYREEE (reference sequence). V was pared by 3 bases and J by 3 bases, with 4 bases between. CDR3 DNA: TGTGCCAGCAGCTCCTTCTACGAGCAGTACTTC. It specifies CASSSFYEQYF.

The chain carries TRBV14 and TRBJ2-3; D is undetermined. Per germline, CDR1 SGHDN and CDR2 FVKESK. The ends were cut back, 3 bases at V and 2 bases at J, with 9 bases in the middle. This CDR3 is built from 14 residues. The CDR3 here is CASSQARHTDTQYF. The CDR3 DNA sequence: TGTGCCAGCAGCCAGGCTAGACACACAGATACGCAGTATTTT.

As for this clone: Other DNA sequences in the same sample also yield this CDR3. The chain couples TRBV15 to TRBJ1-2; 8 bases line up with TRBD1. Losses at the gene ends were 0 bases for V and 4 bases for J; bases not matched to a gene: 7. CDR1 LNHNV and CDR2 YYDKDF come from the germline V gene (reference sequence). There are 16 residues in the CDR3. The CDR3 region has the DNA TGTGCCACCAGCAGAGATCTGGGGACAGGAGGCTATGGCTACACCTTC. The encoded protein is CATSRDLGTGGYGYTF.

This chain links TRBV4-1 with TRBJ2-1; D remains ambiguous. The CDR3 consists of 12 residues. Germline V gene data show CDR1 as MGHRA and CDR2 as YSYEKL. V was trimmed by 0 bases and J by 12 bases, leaving 9 bases between them. The CDR3 is CASSQDAVGQFF. Here the CDR3 DNA reads TGCGCCAGCAGCCAAGATGCGGTGGGGCAGTTCTTC.

The V gene is TRBV11-2, the J gene TRBJ1-1, with D unclear. From germline, CDR1 is SGHAT and CDR2 FQNNGV. Trimming cost V 0 bases and J 5 bases, with 7 bases left between them. This CDR3 is built from 13 residues. The CDR3 reads CASSLDSLTEAFF. CDR3 coding DNA: TGTGCCAGCAGCTTAGATAGCCTGACTGAAGCTTTCTTT.

The chain carries TRBV5-1 and TRBJ2-5; TRBD1 matches at 7 bases. CDR1 is SGHRS and CDR2 is YFSETQ in the germline V gene. J lost 5 bases, V lost 1 base, and 11 bases had no gene match. The CDR3 is made up of 16 amino acids. In DNA, the CDR3 is TGCGCCAGCAGCTTGAGAAGACAGGGCTATGAGGAGACCCAGTACTTC. It yields the protein CASSLRRQGYEETQYF. Full variable domain (remainder filled in from reference TRBV5-1 and TRBJ2-5): KAGVTQTPRYLIKTRGQQVTLSCSPISGHRSVSWYQQTPGQGLQFLFEYFSETQRNKGNFPGRFSGRQFSNSRSEMNVSTLELGDSALYLCASSLRRQGYEETQYFGPGTRLLVL.

V usage is TRBV5-4 and J usage is TRBJ1-1, with D possibly matching TRBD1 (6 bases). V was clipped by 7 bases and J by 3 bases, with 16 bases between them. The CDR3 has 14 residues. From germline, CDR1 is SGHNT and CDR2 YYREEE (reference sequence). This chain's CDR3 is CASFITGLDTEAFF. The CDR3 DNA sequence: TGTGCCAGCTTCATTACAGGGTTGGACACTGAAGCTTTCTTT.

The chain carries TRBV5-8 and TRBJ2-7; D unclear. The V gene's germline CDR1 is SGHTS and CDR2 YDEGEE. Trimming pared 2 bases from V and 2 bases from J, leaving 8 bases between. CDR3 length equals 13 residues. CDR3 nucleotide sequence: TGTGCCAGCAGCTTTCGCCACCCCTACGAGCAGTACTTC. It yields the protein CASSFRHPYEQYF.

The chain carries TRBV6-1 and TRBJ2-1; tentative D call: TRBD2 (6 bases). The CDR3 runs 14 residues. V lost 5 bases and J lost 10, with 18 bases in between. The germline gives CDR1 MNHNS, CDR2 SASEGT. CDR3 in DNA: TGTGCCAGCAGTTCGGGAGTTCTCCCCGCCGAGCAGTTCTTC. As protein: CASSSGVLPAEQFF.

The chain joins TRBV21-1 to TRBJ2-7; the table calls TRBD1, which could not be checked here. TRBV21-1 is labeled a pseudogene. The CDR3 is 14 amino acids. This CDR3 is CASTNSQEGYEQYF. For the CDR3, the DNA is TGTGCCAGCACCAACAGCCAGGAAGGTTACGAGCAGTACTTC.

V usage is TRBV9 and J usage is TRBJ2-2; 12 nucleotides agree with TRBD2. After removal of 4 bases from V and 5 bases from J, the junction contained 6 bases not matched to a gene. The CDR3 totals 16 residues. Germline lookup yields CDR1 SGDLS and CDR2 YYNGEE. The CDR3 DNA sequence: TGTGCCAGCAGCTCGACTAGCGGGAGTGGTACCGGGGAGCTGTTTTTT. Translating it yields CASSSTSGSGTGELFF.

The chain is built from TRBV25-1 and TRBJ2-2; D may be TRBD2 (5 bases). The CDR3 is made up of 12 amino acids. From germline, CDR1 is MGHDK and CDR2 SYGVNS. V was pared by 8 bases and J by 7 bases, with 11 bases between. CDR3 nucleotide sequence: TGTGCCAGCTGCGGGCCGGACGGGGAGCTGTTTTTT. Protein product: CASCGPDGELFF.

There are a few counts of this clone. This chain links TRBV6-5 with TRBJ2-7; D might be TRBD2 (6 bases). Germline V gives CDR1 MNHEY, CDR2 SVGAGI. Trimming removed 5 bases at V and 0 bases at J, with 11 bases between. The length of the CDR3 is 14 residues. The CDR3 DNA reads as TGTGCCAGCAGTGCGGAGGGAGGCTCCTACGAGCAGTACTTC. Amino acids: CASSAEGGSYEQYF.

The chain combines TRBV6-5 with TRBJ2-7, with no clear D. The CDR3 totals 11 residues. In germline, CDR1 is MNHEY, CDR2 SVGAGI. Trimming cost V 10 bases and J 3 bases, with 10 bases left between them. The CDR3 nucleotides are TGTGCCACCGGACGCGGCTACGAGCAGTACTTC. Protein product: CATGRGYEQYF.

V gene TRBV5-1 combines with J gene TRBJ2-7, with D perhaps matching TRBD1 or TRBD2 (5 bases each). The CDR3 has 14 residues. Trimming removed 0 bases from V and 4 bases from J, with 11 bases in between. Germline CDR1 and CDR2: SGHRS and YFSETQ. This CDR3 reads CASSLEYGGYEQYF. The CDR3 DNA reads TGCGCCAGCAGCTTGGAGTATGGGGGATACGAGCAGTACTTC.

The chain recombines TRBV7-9 with TRBJ2-2, with unresolved D. The CDR3 has 10 residues. Germline CDR1 and CDR2: SEHNR and FQNEAQ (reference sequence). Trimming removed 11 bases at V and 5 bases at J, with 6 bases between. The CDR3 spells CAGKTGELFF. The CDR3 bases are TGTGCCGGCAAAACCGGGGAGCTGTTTTTT.

V and J are TRBV5-5 and TRBJ1-5; maybe TRBD1 (5 bases). The V end lost 3 bases, the J end lost 5 bases, and 12 bases lay between the germline ends. In germline, CDR1 is SGHKS, CDR2 YYEKEE (reference sequence). The CDR3 contains 14 residues. In DNA form, the CDR3 reads TGTGCCAGCAGCTGGAGGGACGGTTATCAGCCCCAGCATTTT. It yields the protein CASSWRDGYQPQHF.

This sequence joins TRBV7-9 and TRBJ1-2; possible D gene TRBD1, 5 bases. The CDR3 length is 13 residues. Deletions cut 8 bases from V and 5 bases from J, with 15 bases between. The germline V gene encodes CDR1 SEHNR and CDR2 FQNEAQ (reference sequence). CDR3 nucleotides: TGTGCCAGCCTGGGGGGGACGGAGTATGGCTACACCTTC. It yields the protein CASLGGTEYGYTF. The entire variable domain, with the rest obtained from reference TRBV7-9 and TRBJ1-2, is as follows: DTGVSQNPRHKITKRGQNVTFRCDPISEHNRLYWYRQTLGQGPEFLTYFQNEAQLEKSRLLSDRFSAERPKGSFSTLEIQRTEQGDSAMYLCASLGGTEYGYTFGSGTRLTVV.

The CDR3 DNA reads TGTGCCAGCAGCGCGGAGGGTGGAGGCTATGGCTACACCTTC. Its translation is CASSAEGGGYGYTF. V usage is TRBV9 and J usage is TRBJ1-2; D uncertain. This CDR3 region has 14 residues. The germline V gene has CDR1 SGDLS and CDR2 YYNGEE. V shed 3 bases and J shed 4 bases, with 13 bases lying between them. Full variable domain (outside the CDR3, taken from reference TRBV9 and TRBJ1-2): DSGVTQTPKHLITATGQRVTLRCSPRSGDLSVYWYQQSLDQGLQFLIQYYNGEERAKGNILERFSAQQFPDLHSELNLSSLELGDSALYFCASSAEGGGYGYTFGSGTRLTVV.

This chain connects TRBV5-1 to TRBJ1-2; perhaps TRBD1 as D (6 bases). In germline, CDR1 is SGHRS, CDR2 YFSETQ. V was trimmed by 0 bases and J by 6 bases, leaving 12 bases between them. There are 14 residues in the CDR3. The chain's CDR3 is CASSLVGGADGYTF. In DNA form, the CDR3 reads TGCGCCAGCAGCTTGGTCGGGGGCGCGGATGGCTACACCTTC.

This chain connects TRBV13 to TRBJ2-7, with D possibly being TRBD1 (6 bases). V was trimmed by 9 bases and J by 1 base, leaving 16 bases between them. The CDR3 is 14 residues long. Germline V gene data show CDR1 as PRHDT and CDR2 as FYEKMQ (reference sequence). The CDR3 DNA reads TGTGCCAGTAGATCACAGGGAATGTCCTACGAGCAGTACTTC. It yields the protein CASRSQGMSYEQYF.

Points on this clone: A read error may produce the germline difference seen at one junction end. The chain links TRBV5-4 to TRBJ1-4; D might be TRBD1 (5 bases). The length of the CDR3 is 15 residues. The germline gives CDR1 SGHNT, CDR2 YYREEE (reference sequence). In DNA, the CDR3 is TGCGCCAGCAGCCAAGATGGGGGGTTTAATGAAAAACTGTTTTTT. Its protein product is CASSQDGGFNEKLFF.

This clone was recorded a few times. The chain joins TRBV7-9 to TRBJ2-2; 8 nucleotides align to TRBD1. V shed 6 bases, J shed 5 bases, and the junction held 5 bases outside the gene matches. This CDR3 has 14 amino acids. Germline CDR1 SEHNR, CDR2 FQNEAQ (reference sequence). This CDR3 is CASRARQGTGELFF. Here the CDR3 DNA reads TGTGCCAGCAGAGCCCGACAGGGGACCGGGGAGCTGTTTTTT.

The chain joins TRBV18 to TRBJ2-7; TRBD1 matches 7 bases. With 8 bases clipped from V and 3 bases from J, the junction kept 7 bases outside the gene matches. CDR1 is KGHSH and CDR2 is LQKENI in the germline V gene. The CDR3 consists of 13 residues. The CDR3: CASAQGNYYEQYF. For the CDR3, the DNA is TGTGCCAGCGCACAGGGGAATTACTACGAGCAGTACTTC. Filled out from reference TRBV18 and TRBJ2-7, the complete variable domain reads NAGVMQNPRHLVRRRGQEARLRCSPMKGHSHVYWYRQLPEEGLKFMVYLQKENIIDESGMPKERFSAEFPKEGPSILRIQQVVRGDSAAYFCASAQGNYYEQYFGPGTRLTVT.